Sequencing of this T cell receptor beta chain was carried out in a study of blood T cells in healthy people across ages (dated by TCRdb to 2015 to 2017). Study-wide context: In model experiments, roughly one uniquely barcoded TCR beta cDNA molecule per two T cells was captured by template switching. The donors were split into four age groups: young (average 16 years), middle-aged (39), aged (62) and long-lived (more than 80). Age-related changes in TCR beta repertoire diversity were measured in the study by deep sequencing normalized with unique cDNA molecular identifiers. For two donors (one aged 18 to 29 and one aged 80 or older), the study analyzed two additional independent replicas of 1 million unique cDNA reads from the same blood draw. The paper as a whole reports these results and caveats: Because profiling used bulk unsorted PBMCs, naive and antigen-experienced compartments could not be compared conclusively. Compared with the aged group, more naive CD4+ T cells, fewer expanded clones and increased TCR diversity were shown by the long-lived group, suggesting age selection. Observed TCR beta diversity per million T cells fell roughly linearly with age, and a significant reduction was already apparent by age approximately 41. The CMV infection status of donors was not known, potentially confounding age-related changes in expanded clonotypes. Estimates of total diversity from one million sequenced T cells were regarded as lower bounds and underestimates. A strong correlation was found between observed TCR beta diversity and the percentage of naive T cells measured by flow cytometry.

Preparation of the library involved 5' RACE. Reads for this sample came from an Illumina HiSeq 2500. A second PCR of about 7 to 12 cycles was performed with a sample-barcoded 5' primer and a J-beta primer mix. Each TCR beta cDNA molecule received a unique molecular identifier from a template-switch 5' adaptor carrying 12 random nucleotides. Each sample yielded at least 2.5 million CDR3-containing paired-end reads. First-strand cDNA synthesis was performed from all RNA using the Mint cDNA synthesis kit, with priming by a TRBC-specific oligonucleotide. After uracil-DNA glycosylase treatment, a first 18-cycle PCR used universal primers M1SS and BC2_uni_R on all cDNA. Turning to the authors' computational methods: Each sample was normalized by randomly selecting 1 million high-quality reads, each carrying a distinct molecular identifier. Instead of being binned into consensus sequences, reads that shared molecular identifiers were thrown out. MiTCR, with a Q25 quality threshold and the strictest error-elimination algorithm, was used for CDR3 identification, clonotype clustering and error correction. A nonparametric unseen species model with Euler transformation was used to estimate a lower bound on total TCR beta diversity. Starting from the raw public reads, TCRdb applied fastp trimming at Q25, assembled clones with MiXCR and retained in-frame beta chains. Each record represents a unique CDR3 protein, reported with the most common genes and DNA among its rows. The V and J calls follow TCRdb's processing rather than the paper's. For this sample there are over 700,000 distinct CDR3 sequences; more than 20% appear just once. Of the sample, just under 9.5% is held by the ten largest clones.

Systemically healthy Caucasian individuals from Russia, over 30 in total and aged about 6 to 90 years, were included as donors. Around 9.7 milliliters of peripheral blood were collected from each donor into EDTA-treated Vacutainer tubes. Ficoll-Paque density-gradient centrifugation was used to isolate PBMCs, with at least 6 million per sample. Total RNA, at least 6 micrograms per sample, was extracted from PBMCs with Trizol reagent. Naive CD45RAhigh/CD27high T cell percentages were measured by flow cytometry on a PBMC aliquot from every donor. The CDR3 runs 16 amino acids, cysteine and phenylalanine included. Only the CDR3 region is kept as DNA, spanning 48 bases read in frame from base 1. The germline V gene (reference sequence) gives CDR1 as SEHNR and CDR2 as FQNEAQ. For this clonotype: What antigen it recognizes has not been identified. Base qualities were left out, and no much larger clone turns up one base away.

These same data were also listed under a study on T cells of mothers and their children. Per the second study: Nine systemically healthy Caucasian individuals, comprising three mothers and their six children, were included as donors. cDNA synthesis consumed the entire amount of extracted RNA, loaded at around 1.5 ug RNA in each 15 ul reaction. In the second PCR, sample barcodes and 2-4 random nucleotides were introduced via the M1S primer. More than 8.5 million TCR beta CDR3 reads were obtained from each mother, and roughly 3 million reads were obtained from each child. In both related and unrelated pairs, thymic selection shapes the output of TCR recombination in a similar way, with inherited differences having only a minor effect. Normalized repertoire overlap in related mother-child pairs was always slightly higher than in unrelated mother-child pairs, but the difference was never significant. Persistent microchimeric T cell clones were not detected, at a sensitivity of about 90 clones per million clonotypes. In the study, deep NGS was used to compare the TCR beta repertoires of mothers and children, and features distinguishing related mother-child pairs from unrelated individuals were sought. On average, the children were 11 +/- 4 years old, while the mothers were 40 +/- 4 years old. After adapter ligation with NEBNext reagents, the libraries were sequenced on Illumina HiSeq 2000 with 100+100 nt paired-end reads. To avoid cross-contamination, the mother libraries and the child libraries were prepared a month apart and sequenced in separate runs. For each donor, somewhere between roughly 450,000 and 2,100,000 distinct TCR beta clonotypes were identified. Naive TCR beta clonotypes were estimated from low-frequency clonotypes matched to each donor's FACS-determined naive share, without sorting.

This sequence uses TRBV7-9 and TRBJ2-5, and 7 junction bases match TRBD1. The last part of the DNA fits TRBJ2-7 better; the J call may be wrong. Sequencing was done on a sample of blood. The sequence was obtained from a boy younger than 18 in good health. The nucleotides are TGTGCCAGCAGCTTAGGTGAAACGACAGGGTCTGACGAGCAGTACTTC. This is translated as CASSLGETTGSDEQYF.